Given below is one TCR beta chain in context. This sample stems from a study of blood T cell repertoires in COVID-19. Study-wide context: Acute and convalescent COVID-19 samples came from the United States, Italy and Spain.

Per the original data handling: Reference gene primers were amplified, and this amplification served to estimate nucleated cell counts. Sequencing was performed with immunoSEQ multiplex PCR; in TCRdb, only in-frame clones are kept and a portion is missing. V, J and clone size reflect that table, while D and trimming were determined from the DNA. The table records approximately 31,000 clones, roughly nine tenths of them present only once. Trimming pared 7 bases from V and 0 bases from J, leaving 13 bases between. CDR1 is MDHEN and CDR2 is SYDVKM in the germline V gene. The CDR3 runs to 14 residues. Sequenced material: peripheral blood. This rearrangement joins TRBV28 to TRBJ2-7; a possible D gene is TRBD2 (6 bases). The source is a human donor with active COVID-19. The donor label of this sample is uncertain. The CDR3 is CASTLSRDSYEQYF. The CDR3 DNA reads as TGTGCCAGCACCCTATCGCGGGACTCCTACGAGCAGTACTTC.